Below, 8 T cell receptor beta chains from the same sample are listed, as sequenced in a study of neurological immune-mediated disorders. A single record per CDR3 protein comes from TCRdb applying MiXCR to the 5' RACE reads. The sample gives some 26,000 distinct CDR3 sequences, around 3.2% of which show up once; more than 6% is in the top ten. Input material: PBMCs. Receptor source: a woman younger than 45 with multiple sclerosis.

This clonotype was recorded at least ten times. The chain uses TRBV12-3 or TRBV12-4 and TRBJ2-4; no clear D gene. V lost 6 bases to trimming and J lost 8 bases, with 14 bases between them. The CDR3 has 13 residues. The DNA of the CDR3 is TGTGCCAGCAGCGCTCTGGAATGGGACATTCAGTACTTC. Protein sequence: CASSALEWDIQYF.

By sample share, this clonotype is medium-sized. The CDR3 nucleotides are TGTGCCAGCAGCTTGGGGGTCGGGAATGAGCAGTTCTTC. Its protein product is CASSLGVGNEQFF. The rearrangement uses TRBV5-6 and TRBJ2-1, with D unclear. Trimming left V 0 bases short and J 7 bases short, with 8 bases between. The CDR3 sequence is 13 residues long. CDR1 is SGHDT, CDR2 YYEEEE, per germline.

This clonotype was observed many times. The rearrangement links TRBV6-1 to TRBJ2-7; TRBD1 aligns across 7 bases. From germline, CDR1 is MNHNS and CDR2 SASEGT. The CDR3 totals 15 residues. Germline trimming cut 6 bases from V and 3 bases from J; bases unmatched to any gene: 11. The CDR3 nucleotides are TGTGCCAGCAGGGAAACCGGGACAGCAAGCTACGAGCAGTACTTC. It encodes CASRETGTASYEQYF.

This clonotype was counted many times. The chain links TRBV20-1 to TRBJ2-1; a weak D match, TRBD1 (5 bases). Trimming took off 6 bases at V and 3 bases at J, with 15 bases between the two ends. Looked up from germline, CDR1 is DFQATT and CDR2 is SNEGSKA (reference sequence). The CDR3 runs 14 residues. The CDR3 DNA reads as TGCAGTGCCACAGGACGTCGGAGCTACAATGAGCAGTTCTTC. It codes for CSATGRRSYNEQFF.

This clonotype was detected many times. The chain combines TRBV5-1 with TRBJ1-1; D is uncertain. V was shortened by 0 bases and J by 3 bases, with 12 bases between the two germline ends. Looked up from germline, CDR1 is SGHRS and CDR2 is YFSETQ. The CDR3 runs 15 residues. The CDR3 loop is CASSLVPRGDTEAFF. DNA of the CDR3: TGCGCCAGCAGCTTGGTCCCCCGTGGGGACACTGAAGCTTTCTTT.

The sample holds many counts of this clonotype. The V and J genes are TRBV6-2 or TRBV6-3 and TRBJ1-4, with 9 bases matching TRBD1. Trimming cost V 7 bases and J 4 bases; bases outside gene matches: 7. The germline CDR1 and CDR2 sequences are MNHEY and SVGEGT. This CDR3 comprises 15 residues. In nucleotides, the CDR3 is TGTGCCAGCAATCGGCCGGGACAGGGTAATGAAAAACTGTTTTTT. This codes for CASNRPGQGNEKLFF.

This clonotype was detected many times. This chain connects TRBV20-1 to TRBJ2-5; the D is unclear. Germline CDR1 reads DFQATT; CDR2 reads SNEGSKA (reference sequence). The CDR3 loop spans 14 amino acids. Trimming stripped 0 bases from V and 2 bases from J, with 10 bases between. The CDR3 reads CSARDPQDQETQYF. The CDR3 region has the DNA TGCAGTGCTAGAGATCCCCAGGATCAAGAGACCCAGTACTTC.

This clonotype was seen ten or more times. This chain's CDR3 is CASSSPRRQGGSEAFF. CDR3 in DNA: TGTGCCAGCAGTTCCCCACGACGACAGGGCGGATCTGAAGCTTTCTTT. The chain carries TRBV6-5 and TRBJ1-1; 7 positions agree with TRBD1. The CDR3 is 16 residues long. Germline trimming cut 4 bases from V and 6 bases from J; bases unmatched to any gene: 14. Germline CDR1 and CDR2: MNHEY and SVGAGI.